This TCR beta chain was recorded in a study of blood T cell repertoires in COVID-19. The overall study: The United States, Italy and Spain were the sources of the acute and convalescent COVID-19 samples. Sample material is recorded as cDNA or gDNA derived from T cells, B-cell-depleted T cells, or PBMCs.

The CDR3 sequence is 17 residues long. In germline, CDR1 is LNHDA, CDR2 SQIVND (reference sequence). V lost 1 base and J lost 2; bases outside the gene matches: 8. Authors' processing steps: Scientists estimated how many nucleated cells there were by amplifying reference gene primers. Only in-frame clones appear in the TCRdb table, and some are missing; sequencing was by immunoSEQ multiplex PCR. The V and J calls and clone size were taken over from that table, and D and trimming were inferred from the DNA. The sample holds 150,000 to 200,000 clones; about nine tenths are singletons and the top ten take around 7%.

The sequence came from a man aged 35-49 years with acute or convalescent COVID-19. The J gene is TRBJ1-5, the V gene TRBV19, with 7 positions matching TRBD1. The sequenced sample consisted of peripheral blood. CDR3 sequence: CASSIARGQKGNQPQHF. CDR3 coding DNA: TGTGCCAGTAGTATAGCCCGGGGACAGAAAGGCAATCAGCCCCAGCATTTT. Drawing the rest from reference TRBV19 and TRBJ1-5, the complete variable domain is DGGITQSPKYLFRKEGQNVTLSCEQNLNHDAMYWYRQDPGQGLRLIYYSQIVNDFQKGDIAEGYSVSREKKESFPLTVTSAQKNPTAFYLCASSIARGQKGNQPQHFGDGTRLSIL.